This TCR beta chain is from a study of cytomegalovirus exposure and HLA in healthy donors. V shed 4 bases and J shed 1 base, with 11 bases lying between them. Germline V lookup: CDR1 KGHSH, CDR2 LQKENI. CDR3 length: 15 amino acids. Researchers ran the PCR with 60 Vbeta and 13 Jbeta primers. Only in-frame clones appear in the TCRdb table, and some are missing; sequencing was by immunoSEQ multiplex PCR. The sample shows 150,000 to 200,000 clones, around 68% of them seen only once. This clone appeared a single time. Its antigen remains unidentified. Study findings and constraints: Sequencing likely generated an artifact that appeared as a cluster of highly shared sequence variants.

The source is a man in his forties in good health and CMV-seronegative. Sequenced sample: PBMCs. The chain has TRBV18 and TRBJ1-5; no reliable D call. CDR3 DNA sequence: TGTGCCAGCTCACTCGAATCAGGAAGCAATCAGCCCCAGCATTTT. Translated, it gives CASSLESGSNQPQHF. Full variable domain (missing parts from reference TRBV18 and TRBJ1-5): NAGVMQNPRHLVRRRGQEARLRCSPMKGHSHVYWYRQLPEEGLKFMVYLQKENIIDESGMPKERFSAEFPKEGPSILRIQQVVRGDSAAYFCASSLESGSNQPQHFGDGTRLSIL.